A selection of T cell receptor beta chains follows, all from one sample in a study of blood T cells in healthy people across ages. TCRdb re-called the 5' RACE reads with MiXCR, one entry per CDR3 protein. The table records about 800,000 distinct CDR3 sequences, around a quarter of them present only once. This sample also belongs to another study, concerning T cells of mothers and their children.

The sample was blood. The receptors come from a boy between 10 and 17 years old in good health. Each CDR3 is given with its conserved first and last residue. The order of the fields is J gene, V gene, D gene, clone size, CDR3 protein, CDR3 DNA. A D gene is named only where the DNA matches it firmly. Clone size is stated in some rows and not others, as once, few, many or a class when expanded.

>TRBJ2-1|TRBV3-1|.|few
CASSLRGTLGSYNEQFF
TGTGCCAGCAGCCTAAGGGGAACATTAGGCTCCTACAATGAGCAGTTCTTC
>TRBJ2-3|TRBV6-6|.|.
CASGATRTSSTDTQYF
TGTGCCAGCGGCGCGACGCGGACTTCTAGCACAGATACGCAGTATTTT
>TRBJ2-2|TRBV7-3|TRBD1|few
CASSWGQTSGELFF
TGTGCCAGCAGCTGGGGACAGACGTCCGGGGAGCTGTTTTTT
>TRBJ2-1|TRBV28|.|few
CVSSFNYNEQFF
TGTGTCAGTAGTTTTAACTACAATGAGCAGTTCTTC
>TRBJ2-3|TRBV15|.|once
CATSRAGPLTDTQYF
TGTGCCACCAGCAGAGCGGGGCCCCTCACAGATACGCAGTATTTT
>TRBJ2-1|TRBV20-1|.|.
CSASDYKSYNEQFF
TGCAGTGCTAGTGACTACAAGAGTTACAATGAGCAGTTCTTC
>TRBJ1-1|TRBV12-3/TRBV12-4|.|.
CVSSLQGLGEAFF
TGTGTCAGCAGTTTACAGGGACTCGGTGAAGCTTTCTTT
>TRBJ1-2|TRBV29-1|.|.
CSVEPGYGYTF
TGCAGCGTTGAACCGGGCTATGGCTACACCTTC
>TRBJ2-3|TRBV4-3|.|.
CASSQDVKGLSTDTQYF
TGCGCCAGCAGCCAAGATGTTAAGGGACTCAGCACAGATACGCAGTATTTT
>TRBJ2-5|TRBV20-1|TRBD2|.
CSALPGLAGAETQYF
TGCAGTGCCCTCCCGGGACTAGCGGGAGCAGAGACCCAGTACTTC
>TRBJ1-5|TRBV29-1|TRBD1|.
CSVIGQGSQPQHF
TGCAGCGTGATAGGACAGGGAAGTCAGCCCCAGCATTTT
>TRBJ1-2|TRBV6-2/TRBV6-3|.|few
CASSSGPVTATYGYTF
TGTGCCAGCAGTTCCGGCCCTGTCACTGCCACGTATGGCTACACCTTC
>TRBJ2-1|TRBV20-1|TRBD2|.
CSARGRLALDEQFF
TGCAGTGCTAGAGGGAGACTAGCTTTGGATGAGCAGTTCTTC
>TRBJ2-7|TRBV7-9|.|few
CASSPGTINYEQYF
TGTGCCAGCAGCCCCGGGACAATCAACTACGAGCAGTACTTC
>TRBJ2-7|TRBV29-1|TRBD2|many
CSVAPRLAGAHEQYF
TGCAGCGTTGCTCCCCGGCTAGCGGGAGCCCACGAGCAGTACTTC
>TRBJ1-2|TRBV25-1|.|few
CASSEHGRMGDGYTF
TGTGCCAGCAGTGAACACGGGCGGATGGGGGACGGCTACACCTTC
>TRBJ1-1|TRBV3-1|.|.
CASSQESPRGEAFF
TGTGCCAGCAGCCAAGAGAGCCCCCGGGGTGAAGCTTTCTTT
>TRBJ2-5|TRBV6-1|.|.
CASRPSFTQYF
TGTGCCAGCCGGCCTAGCTTCACCCAGTACTTC
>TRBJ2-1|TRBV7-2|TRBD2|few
CASSTGAGGPRGEQFF
TGTGCCAGCAGCACAGGAGCGGGAGGGCCTCGGGGTGAGCAGTTCTTC
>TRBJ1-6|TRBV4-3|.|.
CASSQEWGRANSPLHF
TGCGCCAGCAGCCAAGAATGGGGGAGGGCGAATTCACCCCTCCACTTT
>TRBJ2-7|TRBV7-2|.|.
CASSPPPSYKQYF
TGTGCCAGCAGCCCCCCACCCTCCTACAAGCAGTACTTC
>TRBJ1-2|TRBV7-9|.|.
CTSSLAPGSQNYGYTF
TGTACCAGCAGCTTAGCACCAGGTAGCCAGAACTATGGCTACACCTTC
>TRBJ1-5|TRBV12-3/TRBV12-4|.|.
CASSLMGNSNQPQHF
TGTGCCAGCAGTTTAATGGGGAATAGCAATCAGCCCCAGCATTTT
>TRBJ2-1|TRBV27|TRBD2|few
CASGLARSSYNEQFF
TGTGCCAGCGGACTAGCGCGAAGCTCCTACAATGAGCAGTTCTTC
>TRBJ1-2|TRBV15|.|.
CATRKQNANYGYTF
TGTGCCACGCGAAAGCAGAATGCTAACTATGGCTACACCTTC
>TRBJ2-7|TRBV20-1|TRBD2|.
CSARDPGLADYEQYF
TGCAGTGCTAGAGATCCCGGACTAGCGGACTACGAGCAGTACTTC
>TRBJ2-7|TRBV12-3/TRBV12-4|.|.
CASSLERAGGRYEQYF
TGTGCCAGCAGTTTGGAAAGGGCAGGGGGGAGGTACGAGCAGTACTTC
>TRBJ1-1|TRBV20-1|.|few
CSARAGAGLNTEAFF
TGCAGTGCTCGAGCTGGGGCAGGCCTGAACACTGAAGCTTTCTTT
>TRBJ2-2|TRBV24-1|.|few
CATSDFRGGGTGELFF
TGTGCCACCAGTGATTTCAGGGGAGGGGGCACCGGGGAGCTGTTTTTT
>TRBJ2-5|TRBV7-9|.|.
CASSSIRGLLETQYF
TGTGCCAGCAGCTCGATAAGGGGTCTTTTGGAGACCCAGTACTTC
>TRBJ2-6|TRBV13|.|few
CASSLKSSGANVLTF
TGTGCCAGCAGCTTAAAGAGCTCTGGGGCCAACGTCCTGACTTTC
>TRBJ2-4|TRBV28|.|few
CASSPRIGGAFKNIQYF
TGTGCCAGCAGTCCGAGGATTGGGGGGGCCTTCAAAAACATTCAGTACTTC